The rows below give T cell receptor beta chains drawn from one sample of a study of blood T cell repertoires in COVID-19. Method: immunoSEQ multiplex PCR; TCRdb's copy keeps in-frame clones and lacks some. The repertoire has more than 70,000 clones, around 83% of them found once; the top ten carry approximately 25%. Sequenced material: peripheral blood. The receptors were gathered from a human donor in a cohort sampled during active COVID-19. Each CDR3 is given with its conserved first and last residue. A D gene is named only where the DNA matches it firmly. Clone sizes are given selectively: once, few, many, or a class where the clone is expanded.

v_call	cdr3_length	j_call	clone_size	d_call	cdr3_nt	cdr3_aa
TRBV7-2	12	TRBJ2-5	.	TRBD1	TGTGCCAGCAACGACAGGGTAGAGACCCAGTACTTC	CASNDRVETQYF
TRBV18	14	TRBJ1-1	.	.	TGTGCCAGCTCACCTCTACAGGAGAACACTGAAGCTTTCTTT	CASSPLQENTEAFF
TRBV9	15	TRBJ1-2	.	.	TGTGCCAGCAGCGCAACCTTAAGGGGCCCCTATGGCTACACCTTC	CASSATLRGPYGYTF
TRBV5-4	12	TRBJ2-5	.	.	TGTGCCAGCAGCTACCACGGGGAGACCCAGTACTTC	CASSYHGETQYF
TRBV29-1	14	TRBJ2-3	few	.	TGCAGCGTTGAGGGACGGCGGGACACAGATACGCAGTATTTT	CSVEGRRDTDTQYF
TRBV11-2	15	TRBJ2-1	.	TRBD2	TGTGCCAGCAGCTTACTAGCGGGGGGGCCGAATGAGCAGTTCTTC	CASSLLAGGPNEQFF
TRBV30	14	TRBJ2-7	.	TRBD1	TGTGCCTGGAGTGCTTACCGGGACAGGGGTGAGCAGTACTTC	CAWSAYRDRGEQYF
TRBV5-4	14	TRBJ2-7	.	TRBD2	TGTGCCAGCAGCGGGACTAGCGGGGGCCTCGAGCAGTACTTC	CASSGTSGGLEQYF
TRBV27	12	TRBJ2-7	.	.	TGTGCCAGCAGTACGGGATATTACGAGCAGTACTTC	CASSTGYYEQYF
TRBV9	14	TRBJ2-1	once	.	TGTGCCAGCAGCGTAGGAGGGGGGGGGCATGAGCAGTTCTTC	CASSVGGGGHEQFF
TRBV6-4	15	TRBJ2-3	.	TRBD2	TGTGCCAGCAGTGACTCTAGCGGGGGGGCAGATACGCAGTATTTT	CASSDSSGGADTQYF
TRBV30	14	TRBJ2-7	.	.	TGTGCCTGGAGTAGAAACAACGAACCCTACGAGCAGTACTTC	CAWSRNNEPYEQYF
TRBV5-1	15	TRBJ1-2	.	.	TGCGCCAGCAGCTTGGGACAGGCCTATTCCTATGGCTACACCTTC	CASSLGQAYSYGYTF
TRBV4-1	15	TRBJ1-1	few	.	TGCGCCAGCAGCCAAGATGGGGGAGGGCGAATCGAAGCTTTCTTT	CASSQDGGGRIEAFF
TRBV2	14	TRBJ1-5	.	TRBD1	TGTGCCAGCAGTCGACAGGGGGAACATCAGCCCCAGCATTTT	CASSRQGEHQPQHF
TRBV5-6	15	TRBJ2-3	few	TRBD2	TGTGCCAGCAGCTCGACTAGCGGAAGCACAGATACGCAGTATTTT	CASSSTSGSTDTQYF
TRBV4-1	15	TRBJ2-1	once	TRBD2	TGCGCCAGCAGTCAAACTAGCGGGGGGTGGAATGAGCAGTTCTTC	CASSQTSGGWNEQFF
TRBV7-6	15	TRBJ1-5	few	TRBD1	TGTGCCAGCAGCAAAGGGGGCATGGGCAATCAGCCCCAGCATTTT	CASSKGGMGNQPQHF
TRBV6-6	16	TRBJ2-5	.	TRBD2	TGTGCCAGCAGTACCCGGACTAGCGGGGTGGATGAGACCCAGTACTTC	CASSTRTSGVDETQYF
TRBV6-6	16	TRBJ2-1	.	TRBD1	TGTGCCAGCAGTACCCCGGACAGGGGGAAGGACAATGAGCAGTTCTTC	CASSTPDRGKDNEQFF
TRBV6-5	16	TRBJ2-5	.	TRBD2	TGTGCCAGCAGTTCCCGTACAGCGGGGGGGCAGGAGACCCAGTACTTC	CASSSRTAGGQETQYF
TRBV19	15	TRBJ1-5	.	.	TGTGCCAGTAGTATCCCCCGGGGGGGGATTCAGCCCCAGCATTTT	CASSIPRGGIQPQHF
TRBV10-1	13	TRBJ1-6	.	.	TGCGCCAGCAGTCCAGGGTTGGATTTACCCCTCCACTTT	CASSPGLDLPLHF
TRBV6-1	15	TRBJ2-1	once	TRBD1	TGTGCCAGCAGTGAGGTGGGGACAGACGACAATGAGCAGTTCTTC	CASSEVGTDDNEQFF
TRBV29-1	18	TRBJ2-3	.	.	TGCAGCGTTGACACCCCTCCACAGGCGAAATACAGCAAATATACGCAGTATTTT	CSVDTPPQAKYSKYTQYF
TRBV12-1	18	TRBJ2-1	few	.	TGTGCCAGCGGTCAGAGACCTTTAGCTGCCCTCTCCTACAATGAGCAGTTCTTC	CASGQRPLAALSYNEQFF
TRBV11-2	16	TRBJ1-3	.	.	TGTGCCAGCAGCTTAGGCGGGGGAACATCTGGAAACACCATATATTTT	CASSLGGGTSGNTIYF
TRBV3-1/TRBV3-2	16	TRBJ2-2	.	.	TGTGCCAGCAGCCAAGAAGCTACAGCAAACACCGGGGAGCTGTTTTTT	CASSQEATANTGELFF
TRBV12-3/TRBV12-4	13	TRBJ2-1	.	.	TGTGCCAGTTTTCAGGGGAGAGGGAATGAGCAGTTCTTC	CASFQGRGNEQFF
TRBV12-3/TRBV12-4	12	TRBJ2-1	.	.	TGTGCCAGCAGGGGCATTGTGGATGAGCAGTTCTTC	CASRGIVDEQFF
TRBV5-1	14	TRBJ1-5	.	.	TGCGCCAGCAGCCCTGGGACTACAAATCAGCCCCAGCATTTT	CASSPGTTNQPQHF
TRBV5-1	16	TRBJ2-2	.	.	TGCGCCAGCAGCCCCATATGGGGGGTAGACACCGGGGAGCTGTTTTTT	CASSPIWGVDTGELFF
TRBV4-1	14	TRBJ2-4	.	TRBD2	TGCGCCAGCAGCCCGGAATCGGGGGGAAACATTCAGTACTTC	CASSPESGGNIQYF
TRBV2	14	TRBJ1-5	.	.	TGTGCCAGCAGGGCCGGAGGGTCCCATCAGCCCCAGCATTTT	CASRAGGSHQPQHF
TRBV18	16	TRBJ1-4	few	.	TGTGCCAGCTCCGACAGACAGGCCTTACAAAATGAAAAACTGTTTTTT	CASSDRQALQNEKLFF
TRBV7-8	16	TRBJ2-3	.	TRBD2	TGTGCCAGCAGCCCCCGGACTAGCGGGGGCACAGATACGCAGTATTTT	CASSPRTSGGTDTQYF
TRBV6-5	13	TRBJ1-2	.	TRBD1	TGTGCCAGCCTACTGGGACAGGGGAATGGCTACACCTTC	CASLLGQGNGYTF
TRBV6-5	14	TRBJ1-6	.	TRBD1	TGTGCCAGCAGCAGACAGGGGTCTAATTCACCCCTCCACTTT	CASSRQGSNSPLHF
TRBV4-2	13	TRBJ2-3	.	TRBD2	TGTGCCAGCAGCCCTCCGGGGGGAGGTACGCAGTATTTT	CASSPPGGGTQYF
TRBV7-6	14	TRBJ2-7	.	.	TGTGCCAGCAGCTTAGGCGGGCCCCGCTACGAGCAGTACTTC	CASSLGGPRYEQYF
TRBV18	16	TRBJ2-7	.	.	TGTGCCAGCTCACCACTAATGTCAGGGGGGACCTACGAGCAGTACTTC	CASSPLMSGGTYEQYF
TRBV2	13	TRBJ2-7	.	TRBD1	TGTGCCAGCTCGGGGGACAGGGGCTACGAGCAGTACTTC	CASSGDRGYEQYF
TRBV5-4	12	TRBJ2-7	.	.	TGTGCCAGCAGCTTGCCGGGCTACGAGCAGTACTTC	CASSLPGYEQYF